Presented here are 6 T cell receptor beta chains from one specimen sequenced in a study of regulatory T cells in long-lasting Graves disease. Time point described: persistent/refractory GD, antithyroid drugs over 5 years with positive TRAb. PBMCs were the source of the RNA used for TCR sequencing. Construction of the TCR beta libraries employed iRepertoire HTBI primers in conjunction with Arm-PCR of CDR3 regions. In TCRdb, the multiplex PCR reads were re-called with MiXCR into one record per CDR3 protein. The sample contains 390,000 or so distinct CDR3 sequences, less than 30% of which appear only once. Sequenced here: peripheral blood mononuclear cells (PBMCs), sampled when the disease was refractory, from a patient treated with antithyroid drugs. The receptors derive from a woman in her thirties or forties with Graves disease.

This clonotype was recorded at least ten times. J is TRBJ2-6 and V is TRBV20-1; D is perhaps TRBD1 or TRBD2 (6 bases each). This CDR3 comprises 12 residues. The V end lost 6 bases, the J end lost 8 bases, and 11 bases lay between the germline ends. The germline V gene has CDR1 DFQATT and CDR2 SNEGSKA (reference sequence). The CDR3 DNA sequence: TGCAGTGCGGGAGGACAGACCAACGTCCTGACTTTC. Its protein is CSAGGQTNVLTF.

This clonotype turned up a few times. The gene calls are TRBV6-1 and TRBJ2-3; D may be TRBD2 (5 bases). This CDR3 has 14 residues. Germline assignment: CDR1 MNHNS and CDR2 SASEGT. Trimming shortened V by 6 bases and J by 1 base, and 11 bases separated the two germline ends. The CDR3 nucleotides are TGTGCCAGCAGACAATGGGGAGGCACAGATACGCAGTATTTT. Its translation: CASRQWGGTDTQYF.

The gene calls are TRBV27 and TRBJ2-7, with TRBD2 matching over 10 bases. Germline V gives CDR1 MNHEY, CDR2 SMNVEV (reference sequence). Germline trimming cut 7 bases from V and 4 bases from J; bases unmatched to any gene: 13. The CDR3 covers 16 residues. The CDR3 region is CASMRSGRAPPYEQYF. The DNA of the CDR3 is TGTGCCAGCATGAGAAGCGGGAGGGCCCCCCCTTACGAGCAGTACTTC.

V gene TRBV25-1 combines with J gene TRBJ1-2; 8 bases are a match to TRBD1. Germline CDR1 reads MGHDK; CDR2 reads SYGVNS. The CDR3 is made up of 15 amino acids. After removal of 4 bases from V and 5 bases from J, the junction contained 9 bases not matched to a gene. CDR3 amino acids: CASSGFGQGRYGYTF. The CDR3 nucleotides are TGTGCCAGCAGTGGGTTCGGACAGGGACGTTATGGCTACACCTTC.

V gene TRBV5-1 combines with J gene TRBJ2-2; TRBD2 aligns across 10 bases. The CDR3 is 16 residues long. V dropped 5 bases and J dropped 1; count of bases not matched to a gene: 5. Per the germline V gene, CDR1 is SGHRS and CDR2 is YFSETQ. The CDR3 protein is CASRRAGGVNTGELFF. In nucleotides, the CDR3 is TGCGCCAGCAGGAGAGCGGGAGGGGTGAACACCGGGGAGCTGTTTTTT.

This clonotype was seen ten or more times. V and J are TRBV6-5 and TRBJ2-5; D remains ambiguous. Looked up from germline, CDR1 is MNHEY and CDR2 is SVGAGI. The CDR3 has 18 amino acids. V was clipped by 0 bases and J by 0 bases, with 17 bases between them. The CDR3 loop is CASSYSIVRLLNQETQYF. In nucleotides, the CDR3 is TGTGCCAGCAGTTACTCGATTGTAAGACTTTTGAACCAAGAGACCCAGTACTTC.